Listed below are T cell receptor beta chains from one sample, sequenced in a study of blood T cell repertoires in COVID-19. Assay: immunoSEQ multiplex PCR; the TCRdb copy retains only in-frame clones and omits some. The sample contains over 100,000 clones, approximately 86% of which appear only once. The specimen was peripheral blood. These receptors were obtained from a man in his forties or fifties with acute or convalescent COVID-19. Both conserved end residues are part of each CDR3. A D gene is named only where the DNA matches it firmly. The size entry is marked missing in some rows and otherwise reads once, few, many or a size class.

clone size: .; J gene: TRBJ2-7; CDR3 length: 13; D gene: .; V gene: TRBV19; CDR3 DNA: TGTGCCAGTAGTATAAGGGGGTCCAACGAGCAGTACTTC; CDR3 protein: CASSIRGSNEQYF
clone size: .; J gene: TRBJ2-7; CDR3 length: 15; D gene: .; V gene: TRBV9; CDR3 DNA: TGTGCCAGCACCGAAGGGGGTAACCCCACCTTAGAGCAGTACTTC; CDR3 protein: CASTEGGNPTLEQYF
clone size: .; J gene: TRBJ1-3; CDR3 length: 13; D gene: .; V gene: TRBV29-1; CDR3 DNA: TGCAGCGTCCATGAGGGATCTGGAAACACCATATATTTT; CDR3 protein: CSVHEGSGNTIYF
clone size: .; J gene: TRBJ1-2; CDR3 length: 16; D gene: .; V gene: TRBV7-2; CDR3 DNA: TGTGCCAGCAGCCCGCGGACAGCCCGAGGCCACTATGGCTACACCTTC; CDR3 protein: CASSPRTARGHYGYTF
clone size: .; J gene: TRBJ1-2; CDR3 length: 16; D gene: TRBD1; V gene: TRBV2; CDR3 DNA: TGTGCCAGCAGAAGAGACGACAGGGTAGCTAACTATGGCTACACCTTC; CDR3 protein: CASRRDDRVANYGYTF
clone size: .; J gene: TRBJ2-3; CDR3 length: 16; D gene: TRBD2; V gene: TRBV5-1; CDR3 DNA: TGCGCCAGCAGCTCCCTTCCGGGACTAGGCGCAGATACGCAGTATTTT; CDR3 protein: CASSSLPGLGADTQYF
clone size: once; J gene: TRBJ1-2; CDR3 length: 14; D gene: TRBD1; V gene: TRBV10-3; CDR3 DNA: TGTGCCATCAGTGCAACCGGGACAGGGAAGGGCTACACCTTC; CDR3 protein: CAISATGTGKGYTF
clone size: .; J gene: TRBJ1-1; CDR3 length: 14; D gene: .; V gene: TRBV5-1; CDR3 DNA: TGCGCCAGCAGCACCGATGTAGAGGGCACTGAAGCTTTCTTT; CDR3 protein: CASSTDVEGTEAFF
clone size: .; J gene: TRBJ1-6; CDR3 length: 13; D gene: TRBD1; V gene: TRBV12-3/TRBV12-4; CDR3 DNA: TGTGCCACCCGGACAGGGTACAATTCACCCCTCCACTTT; CDR3 protein: CATRTGYNSPLHF
clone size: once; J gene: TRBJ1-3; CDR3 length: 17; D gene: .; V gene: TRBV3-1/TRBV3-2; CDR3 DNA: TGTGCCAGCAGCCAAGCCACGGACAGAAGCTCCGGAAACACCATATATTTT; CDR3 protein: CASSQATDRSSGNTIYF
clone size: .; J gene: TRBJ1-2; CDR3 length: 14; D gene: TRBD1; V gene: TRBV2; CDR3 DNA: TGTGCCAGCAGCCCGGGACAGGGGGGATTTGGCTACACCTTC; CDR3 protein: CASSPGQGGFGYTF
clone size: .; J gene: TRBJ1-2; CDR3 length: 11; D gene: .; V gene: TRBV12-3/TRBV12-4; CDR3 DNA: TGTGCCAGCAGTTTGGGCAGCTACTGCACCTTC; CDR3 protein: CASSLGSYCTF
clone size: .; J gene: TRBJ1-6; CDR3 length: 19; D gene: TRBD1; V gene: TRBV30; CDR3 DNA: TGTGCCTGGGATGAAACGGGACAGGGCCGATCGGGGGGTAATTCACCCCTCCACTTT; CDR3 protein: CAWDETGQGRSGGNSPLHF
clone size: once; J gene: TRBJ2-1; CDR3 length: 10; D gene: .; V gene: TRBV29-1; CDR3 DNA: TGCAGCGTTGAATCACAGATCGAGTTCTTC; CDR3 protein: CSVESQIEFF
clone size: .; J gene: TRBJ1-5; CDR3 length: 15; D gene: .; V gene: TRBV11-2; CDR3 DNA: TGTGCCAGCAGCTTAACAGGTATGAGCAATCAGCCCCAGCATTTT; CDR3 protein: CASSLTGMSNQPQHF
clone size: .; J gene: TRBJ1-4; CDR3 length: 14; D gene: .; V gene: TRBV7-2; CDR3 DNA: TGTGCCAGCAGCATCAGGGCAACTAATGAAAAACTGTTTTTT; CDR3 protein: CASSIRATNEKLFF
clone size: .; J gene: TRBJ1-1; CDR3 length: 14; D gene: .; V gene: TRBV30; CDR3 DNA: TGTGCCTGGGATCGCCAGGGGTTGGGGACTGAAGCTTTCTTT; CDR3 protein: CAWDRQGLGTEAFF
clone size: .; J gene: TRBJ2-1; CDR3 length: 18; D gene: .; V gene: TRBV19; CDR3 DNA: TGTGCCAGTAGTATGGTGCGAGACATGATGAGCTCCTACAATGAGCAGTTCTTC; CDR3 protein: CASSMVRDMMSSYNEQFF
clone size: few; J gene: TRBJ2-1; CDR3 length: 13; D gene: .; V gene: TRBV29-1; CDR3 DNA: TGCAGCGCACTTGGAGGCAGGTACAATGAGCAGTTCTTC; CDR3 protein: CSALGGRYNEQFF
clone size: .; J gene: TRBJ2-6; CDR3 length: 17; D gene: TRBD1; V gene: TRBV7-2; CDR3 DNA: TGTGCCAGCAGCTCATCCGGGACAGGGGCTGGGGCCAACGTCCTGACTTTC; CDR3 protein: CASSSSGTGAGANVLTF
clone size: .; J gene: TRBJ2-5; CDR3 length: 17; D gene: TRBD2; V gene: TRBV5-5; CDR3 DNA: TGTGCCAGCAGCTTGGTGGGCGCGGGAGGGCGAAGGGAGACCCAGTACTTC; CDR3 protein: CASSLVGAGGRRETQYF
clone size: .; J gene: TRBJ1-4; CDR3 length: 13; D gene: .; V gene: TRBV5-5; CDR3 DNA: TGTGCCAGCAGCTTGGAGGGGGGGACAAAACTGTTTTTT; CDR3 protein: CASSLEGGTKLFF
clone size: .; J gene: TRBJ1-2; CDR3 length: 15; D gene: TRBD1; V gene: TRBV6-2/TRBV6-3; CDR3 DNA: TGTGCCAGCAGTTGGGGCCAGGGGGTCGGCTATGGCTACACCTTC; CDR3 protein: CASSWGQGVGYGYTF
clone size: .; J gene: TRBJ1-3; CDR3 length: 12; D gene: .; V gene: TRBV12-3/TRBV12-4; CDR3 DNA: TGTGCCAGCAGTTTCTATGGAAACACCATATATTTT; CDR3 protein: CASSFYGNTIYF
clone size: .; J gene: TRBJ2-1; CDR3 length: 14; D gene: TRBD2; V gene: TRBV19; CDR3 DNA: TGTGCCAGTTCAGCTAGCGGGGGTTACAATGAGCAGTTCTTC; CDR3 protein: CASSASGGYNEQFF
clone size: .; J gene: TRBJ2-1; CDR3 length: 15; D gene: TRBD2; V gene: TRBV9; CDR3 DNA: TGTGCCAGCAGCGTAGGGGGACTAGTCTTTGGTGAGCAGTTCTTC; CDR3 protein: CASSVGGLVFGEQFF
clone size: .; J gene: TRBJ2-2; CDR3 length: 13; D gene: .; V gene: TRBV11-3; CDR3 DNA: TGTGCCAGCAGCATCAGGGTTGCCGGGGAGCTGTTTTTT; CDR3 protein: CASSIRVAGELFF
clone size: .; J gene: TRBJ1-2; CDR3 length: 14; D gene: .; V gene: TRBV10-3; CDR3 DNA: TGTGCCATCAGTGAGGTCCAGGGGTCGCCGGGCTACACCTTC; CDR3 protein: CAISEVQGSPGYTF
clone size: .; J gene: TRBJ1-1; CDR3 length: 13; D gene: .; V gene: TRBV7-9; CDR3 DNA: TGTGCCAGCAGCTTAGAAGACAGCACTGAAGCTTTCTTT; CDR3 protein: CASSLEDSTEAFF
clone size: .; J gene: TRBJ1-5; CDR3 length: 14; D gene: .; V gene: TRBV19; CDR3 DNA: TGTGCCAGTAGTATCCCCAGGGGAGTTCAGCCCCAGCATTTT; CDR3 protein: CASSIPRGVQPQHF
clone size: .; J gene: TRBJ2-7; CDR3 length: 16; D gene: TRBD2; V gene: TRBV3-1/TRBV3-2; CDR3 DNA: TGTGCCAGCAGCCGGACTAGCGGGCGATTAACCTACGAGCAGTACTTC; CDR3 protein: CASSRTSGRLTYEQYF
clone size: .; J gene: TRBJ1-1; CDR3 length: 14; D gene: TRBD1; V gene: TRBV19; CDR3 DNA: TGTGCCAGTAGTACCCAGACAGGGGGGACTGAAGCTTTCTTT; CDR3 protein: CASSTQTGGTEAFF
clone size: once; J gene: TRBJ1-5; CDR3 length: 17; D gene: TRBD1; V gene: TRBV18; CDR3 DNA: TGTGCCAGCTCAGACAACAGGGGCACGGGCCGTAATCAGCCCCAGCATTTT; CDR3 protein: CASSDNRGTGRNQPQHF
clone size: .; J gene: TRBJ1-1; CDR3 length: 11; D gene: .; V gene: TRBV29-1; CDR3 DNA: TGCAGCGTTGTAAAGAACACTGAAGCTTTCTTT; CDR3 protein: CSVVKNTEAFF
clone size: .; J gene: TRBJ1-5; CDR3 length: 13; D gene: .; V gene: TRBV12-3/TRBV12-4; CDR3 DNA: TGTGCCAGCAGAAAAACGGGAGATCAGCCCCAGCATTTT; CDR3 protein: CASRKTGDQPQHF
clone size: .; J gene: TRBJ2-1; CDR3 length: 17; D gene: TRBD2; V gene: TRBV7-6; CDR3 DNA: TGTGCCAGCAGCTTAGCCTCTCTAGCGGGGGGGAGCAATGAGCAGTTCTTC; CDR3 protein: CASSLASLAGGSNEQFF
clone size: few; J gene: TRBJ2-1; CDR3 length: 17; D gene: .; V gene: TRBV21-1; CDR3 DNA: TGTGCCAGCAGCAGGGGCAAAGGGGACTACTCCTACAATGAGCAGTTCTTC; CDR3 protein: CASSRGKGDYSYNEQFF
clone size: .; J gene: TRBJ1-2; CDR3 length: 14; D gene: .; V gene: TRBV6-2/TRBV6-3; CDR3 DNA: TGTGCCAGCAGTACGACAGGAGTCGACTATGGCTACACCTTC; CDR3 protein: CASSTTGVDYGYTF
clone size: few; J gene: TRBJ1-5; CDR3 length: 16; D gene: TRBD1; V gene: TRBV7-2; CDR3 DNA: TGTGCCAGCAGCTTAGGGAGGGACAGGGTCAATCAGCCCCAGCATTTT; CDR3 protein: CASSLGRDRVNQPQHF
clone size: .; J gene: TRBJ2-7; CDR3 length: 13; D gene: .; V gene: TRBV9; CDR3 DNA: TGTGCCAGCAGCGTAGTCGACAACTACGAGCAGTACTTC; CDR3 protein: CASSVVDNYEQYF
clone size: .; J gene: TRBJ2-3; CDR3 length: 15; D gene: .; V gene: TRBV11-2; CDR3 DNA: TGTGCCAGCAGCCCGCGGGGTACGGGCGCAGATACGCAGTATTTT; CDR3 protein: CASSPRGTGADTQYF
clone size: .; J gene: TRBJ1-2; CDR3 length: 13; D gene: .; V gene: TRBV5-6; CDR3 DNA: TGTGCCAGCAGCTCTAGACAGTACTACGGCTACACCTTC; CDR3 protein: CASSSRQYYGYTF
clone size: .; J gene: TRBJ1-1; CDR3 length: 13; D gene: .; V gene: TRBV10-2; CDR3 DNA: TGCGCCAGCAGGGACGATAAGGAGGGGTTAGCTTTCTTT; CDR3 protein: CASRDDKEGLAFF
clone size: .; J gene: TRBJ2-2; CDR3 length: 14; D gene: TRBD2; V gene: TRBV30; CDR3 DNA: TGTGCCTGGAGTGAGGGCGGGGGCACCGGGGAGCTGTTTTTT; CDR3 protein: CAWSEGGGTGELFF
clone size: .; J gene: TRBJ1-2; CDR3 length: 14; D gene: .; V gene: TRBV6-5; CDR3 DNA: TGTGCCAGCAGCCCATACAGGGACGCCCATGGCTACACCTTC; CDR3 protein: CASSPYRDAHGYTF
clone size: .; J gene: TRBJ1-1; CDR3 length: 12; D gene: .; V gene: TRBV29-1; CDR3 DNA: TGCAGCGCCCGGCGGATGGACACTGAAGCTTTCTTT; CDR3 protein: CSARRMDTEAFF
clone size: .; J gene: TRBJ1-5; CDR3 length: 15; D gene: TRBD1; V gene: TRBV27; CDR3 DNA: TGTGCCAGCAGCTCCACAGGGGCCGCCTATCAGCCCCAGCATTTT; CDR3 protein: CASSSTGAAYQPQHF
clone size: .; J gene: TRBJ2-3; CDR3 length: 10; D gene: .; V gene: TRBV12-5; CDR3 DNA: TGTGCTAGTGGTGAGGTTACGCAGTATTTT; CDR3 protein: CASGEVTQYF
clone size: .; J gene: TRBJ2-7; CDR3 length: 14; D gene: .; V gene: TRBV2; CDR3 DNA: TGTGCCAGCAGTGCTGATTACAGGTCCTACGAGCAGTACTTC; CDR3 protein: CASSADYRSYEQYF
clone size: .; J gene: TRBJ1-6; CDR3 length: 14; D gene: TRBD1; V gene: TRBV30; CDR3 DNA: TGTGCCTGGAGTTTCACAGGGGGCAGAGCACCCCTCCACTTT; CDR3 protein: CAWSFTGGRAPLHF
clone size: .; J gene: TRBJ2-7; CDR3 length: 17; D gene: TRBD1; V gene: TRBV19; CDR3 DNA: TGTGCCAGTAGTTTCGAATCGGGACAGGGGCCAACCTACGAGCAGTACTTC; CDR3 protein: CASSFESGQGPTYEQYF
clone size: once; J gene: TRBJ2-1; CDR3 length: 16; D gene: TRBD2; V gene: TRBV6-1; CDR3 DNA: TGTGCCAGCAGTGACCGCGGGAGGGCCTGGGGAAATGAGCAGTTCTTC; CDR3 protein: CASSDRGRAWGNEQFF
clone size: few; J gene: TRBJ1-5; CDR3 length: 14; D gene: .; V gene: TRBV5-1; CDR3 DNA: TGCGCCAGCAGCTTGGGGCAGAGCAATCAGCCCCAGCATTTT; CDR3 protein: CASSLGQSNQPQHF
clone size: .; J gene: TRBJ1-2; CDR3 length: 13; D gene: TRBD1; V gene: TRBV12-3/TRBV12-4; CDR3 DNA: TGTGCCAGCAGTAACAGGGGGAACTATGGCTACACCTTC; CDR3 protein: CASSNRGNYGYTF